This T cell receptor beta chain was retrieved from a study of CD8+ T cells in alopecia areata. Turning to this clone: Its antigen is not known.

Starting from PBMCs, sorting isolated CD4+ and CD8+ T cells. cDNA prepared by RNA extraction and subsequent reverse transcription served as the template for sequencing. The repertoire was sequenced with immunoSEQ multiplex PCR; TCRdb's copy has only in-frame clones and lacks some. The sample yields more than 90,000 clones, about 60% seen once. Study-level results: Whereas mice showed it more clearly, TCR sharing across patients was murkier, possibly because of HLA. Clonality was higher in lesional than normal scalp, especially in alopecia totalis/universalis. Sequencing of scalp samples also captures resident alphabeta T cells of normal skin.

V lost 7 bases to trimming and J lost 2 bases, with 8 bases between them. CDR3 size: 11 residues. Germline CDR1 is SQVTM and CDR2 is ANQGSEA. Sequenced input: CD4+ T cells sorted from blood. The clonotype was recovered from a human donor in good health. This chain joins TRBV29-1 and TRBJ2-5; D perhaps matches TRBD2 (6 bases). CDR3 in DNA: TGCAGCGGGGAGGTACAAGAGACCCAGTACTTC. It yields the protein CSGEVQETQYF.